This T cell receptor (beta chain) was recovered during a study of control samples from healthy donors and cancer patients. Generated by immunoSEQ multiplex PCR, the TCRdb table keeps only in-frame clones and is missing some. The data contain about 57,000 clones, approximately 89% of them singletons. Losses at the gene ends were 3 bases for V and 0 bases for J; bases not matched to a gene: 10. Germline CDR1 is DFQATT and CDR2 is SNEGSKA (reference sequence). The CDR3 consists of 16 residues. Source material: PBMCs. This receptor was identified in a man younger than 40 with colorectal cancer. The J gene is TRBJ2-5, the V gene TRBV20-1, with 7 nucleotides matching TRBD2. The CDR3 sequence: CSASTPKRDYQETQYF. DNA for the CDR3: TGCAGTGCTAGTACCCCTAAGCGGGACTACCAAGAGACCCAGTACTTC.